This paragraph reports one T cell receptor beta chain. Its antigen is not identified. The data stem from a study of T cell responses to AZD1222 COVID-19 vaccine. Study context: Second-dose intervals near 4 or 12 weeks were combined. Study observations and caveats: The study found Spike-specific TCR breadth and depth rose after two AZD1222 doses. Reportedly, nearly half the spike-specific TCRs target unmutated variant regions. Vaccine-associated CD4 TCRs spanned spike, dominant at 160-218 and 743-854.

Generated by immunoSEQ multiplex PCR, the TCRdb table keeps only in-frame clones and is missing some. The data contain about 96,000 clones, 90% of them singletons. The germline V gene has CDR1 MNHEY and CDR2 SMNVEV (reference sequence). The CDR3 consists of 13 residues. V was clipped by 4 bases and J by 1 base, with 7 bases between them. The TCR sequence derives from an adult in good health. Here the sequenced sample was peripheral blood, taken on day 0 of AZD1222 vaccination. The V gene is TRBV27, the J gene TRBJ1-1, with D tentatively TRBD1 (5 bases). CDR3 DNA: TGTGCCAGCAGTTCTGGGGGGAACACTGAAGCTTTCTTT. Amino acid sequence: CASSSGGNTEAFF.